What follows describes a single T cell receptor beta chain. The CDR3 end shows no conserved phenylalanine or tryptophan, and so a read error is likely. A modified ARM-PCR protocol with three rounds of nested PCR amplified TCRbeta. TCRdb called the multiplex PCR reads again in MiXCR, with one record for every CDR3 protein. Of over 85,000 distinct CDR3 sequences listed, under 90% are singletons. The data originate from a study of tumor and adjacent non-tumor tissue in lung cancer. The wider study: Each sample yielded millions of productive TCRbeta reads on average.

The template was RNA from unsorted bulk tissue. Donors were chemotherapy-naive, newly diagnosed lung cancer surgical patients in China, August–November 2014. The source of this sequence is a man in his 70s with non-small cell lung cancer. Source material: lung tumor tissue.

The chain's CDR3 is CASSYSGFTSAISYYEQFL. DNA of the CDR3: TGTGCCAGCAGTTACTCGGGTTTCACTAGCGCAATCTCCTACTATGAGCAGTTCCTC. The gene calls are TRBV6-2 or TRBV6-3 and TRBJ2-1; 7 bases line up with TRBD2. Looked up from germline, CDR1 is MNHEY and CDR2 is SVGEGT. The CDR3 consists of 19 residues.